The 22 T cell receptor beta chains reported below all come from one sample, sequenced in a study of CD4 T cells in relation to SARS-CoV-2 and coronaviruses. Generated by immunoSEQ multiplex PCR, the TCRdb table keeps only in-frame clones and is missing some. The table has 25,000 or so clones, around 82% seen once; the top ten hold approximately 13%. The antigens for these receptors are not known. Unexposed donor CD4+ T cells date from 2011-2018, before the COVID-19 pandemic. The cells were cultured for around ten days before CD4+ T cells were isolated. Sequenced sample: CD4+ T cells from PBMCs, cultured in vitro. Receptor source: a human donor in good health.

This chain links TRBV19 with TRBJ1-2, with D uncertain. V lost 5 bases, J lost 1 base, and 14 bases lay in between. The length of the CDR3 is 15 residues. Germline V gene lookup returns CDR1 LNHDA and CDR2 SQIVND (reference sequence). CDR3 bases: TGTGCCAGTAGTCTGCGGCAGGAATTTAACTATGGCTACACCTTC. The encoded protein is CASSLRQEFNYGYTF.

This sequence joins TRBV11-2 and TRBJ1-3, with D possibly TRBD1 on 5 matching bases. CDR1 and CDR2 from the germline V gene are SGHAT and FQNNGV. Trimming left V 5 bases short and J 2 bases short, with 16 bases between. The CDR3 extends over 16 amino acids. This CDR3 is CASSTGTATTGNTIYF. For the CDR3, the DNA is TGTGCCAGCAGCACTGGGACCGCAACAACTGGAAACACCATATATTTT. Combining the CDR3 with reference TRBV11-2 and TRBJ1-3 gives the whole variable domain EAGVAQSPRYKIIEKRQSVAFWCNPISGHATLYWYQQILGQGPKLLIQFQNNGVVDDSQLPKDRFSAERLKGVDSTLKIQPAKLEDSAVYLCASSTGTATTGNTIYFGEGSWLTVV.

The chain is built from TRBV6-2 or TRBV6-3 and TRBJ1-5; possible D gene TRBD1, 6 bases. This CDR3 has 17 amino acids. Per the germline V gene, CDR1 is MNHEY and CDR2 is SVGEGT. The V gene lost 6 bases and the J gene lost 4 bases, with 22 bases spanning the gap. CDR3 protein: CASSLRGNGGLNQPQHF. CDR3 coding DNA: TGTGCCAGCAGCCTAAGAGGGAATGGGGGGCTAAATCAGCCCCAGCATTTT.

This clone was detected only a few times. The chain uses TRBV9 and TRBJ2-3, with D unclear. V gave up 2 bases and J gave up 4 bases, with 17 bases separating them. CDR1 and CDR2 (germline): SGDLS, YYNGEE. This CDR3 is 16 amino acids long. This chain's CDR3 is CASSVLASSVSDTQYF. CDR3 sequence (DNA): TGTGCCAGCAGCGTGCTTGCTAGTTCGGTGTCAGATACGCAGTATTTT.

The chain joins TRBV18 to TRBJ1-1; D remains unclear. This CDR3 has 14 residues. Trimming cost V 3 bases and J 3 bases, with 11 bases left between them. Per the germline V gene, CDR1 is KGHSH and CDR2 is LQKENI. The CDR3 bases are TGTGCCAGCTCACCGGTCTTTCTCGACACTGAAGCTTTCTTT. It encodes CASSPVFLDTEAFF.

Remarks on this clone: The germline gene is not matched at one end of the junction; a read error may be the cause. The CDR3, as DNA: TGCAGCGTCGAAGGAATAATTACAGGGGGAAGCTCCTACGAGCAGTACTTC. Protein: CSVEGIITGGSSYEQYF. The chain combines TRBV29-1 with TRBJ2-7, with TRBD1 matching over 8 bases. Germline assignment: CDR1 SQVTM and CDR2 ANQGSEA. This CDR3 is 17 amino acids long.

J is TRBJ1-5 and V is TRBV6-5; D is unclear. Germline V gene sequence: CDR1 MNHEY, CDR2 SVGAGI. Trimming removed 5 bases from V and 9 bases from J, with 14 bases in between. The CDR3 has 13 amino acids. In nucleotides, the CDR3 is TGTGCCAGCAGTAAAACGGTTTTAACGCCCCAGCATTTT. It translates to CASSKTVLTPQHF.

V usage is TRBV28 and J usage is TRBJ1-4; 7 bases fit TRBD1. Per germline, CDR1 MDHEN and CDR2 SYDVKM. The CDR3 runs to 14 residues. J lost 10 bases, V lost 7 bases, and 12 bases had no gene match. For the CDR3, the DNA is TGTGCCAGCACTTACAGGGGCCGGAGTGGAAAACTGTTTTTT. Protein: CASTYRGRSGKLFF.

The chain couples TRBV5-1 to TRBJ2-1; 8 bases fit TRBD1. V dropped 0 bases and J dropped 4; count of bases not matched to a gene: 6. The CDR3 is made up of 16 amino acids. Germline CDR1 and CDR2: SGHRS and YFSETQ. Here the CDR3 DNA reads TGCGCCAGCAGCTTGGTGGGAGACAGGGGTTACAATGAGCAGTTCTTC. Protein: CASSLVGDRGYNEQFF.

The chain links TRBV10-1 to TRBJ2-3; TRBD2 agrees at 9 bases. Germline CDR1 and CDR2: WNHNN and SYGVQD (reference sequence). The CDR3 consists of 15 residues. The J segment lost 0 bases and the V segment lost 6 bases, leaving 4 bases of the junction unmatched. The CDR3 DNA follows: TGCGCCAGCAGAGCTAGCGGGGCTAGCACAGATACGCAGTATTTT. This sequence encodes CASRASGASTDTQYF.

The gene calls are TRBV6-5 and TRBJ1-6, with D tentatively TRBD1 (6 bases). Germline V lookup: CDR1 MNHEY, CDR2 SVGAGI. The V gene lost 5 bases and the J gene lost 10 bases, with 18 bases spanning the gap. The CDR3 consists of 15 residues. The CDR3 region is CASSPGQLLRSPLHF. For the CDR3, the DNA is TGTGCCAGCAGTCCAGGACAGCTTCTTAGGTCACCCCTCCACTTT.

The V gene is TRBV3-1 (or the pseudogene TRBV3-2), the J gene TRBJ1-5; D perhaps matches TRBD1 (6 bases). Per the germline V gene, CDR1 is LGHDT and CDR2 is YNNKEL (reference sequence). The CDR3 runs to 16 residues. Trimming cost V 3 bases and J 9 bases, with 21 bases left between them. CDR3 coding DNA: TGTGCCAGCAGCCAGGCTCGCCAGGGGCCAAGCGGGCCCCAGCATTTT. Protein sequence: CASSQARQGPSGPQHF.

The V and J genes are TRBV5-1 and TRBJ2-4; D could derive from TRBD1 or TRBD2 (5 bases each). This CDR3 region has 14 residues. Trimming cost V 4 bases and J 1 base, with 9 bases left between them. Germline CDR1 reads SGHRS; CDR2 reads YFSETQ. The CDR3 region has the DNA TGCGCCAGCAGCCCCGGGACGGCCAAAAACATTCAGTACTTC. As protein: CASSPGTAKNIQYF.

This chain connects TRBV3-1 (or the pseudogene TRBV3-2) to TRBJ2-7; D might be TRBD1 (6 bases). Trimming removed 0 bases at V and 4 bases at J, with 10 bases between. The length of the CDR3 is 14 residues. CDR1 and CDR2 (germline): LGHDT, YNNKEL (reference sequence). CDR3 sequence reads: CASSQDGQGYEQYF. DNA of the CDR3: TGTGCCAGCAGCCAAGATGGGCAGGGGTACGAGCAGTACTTC.

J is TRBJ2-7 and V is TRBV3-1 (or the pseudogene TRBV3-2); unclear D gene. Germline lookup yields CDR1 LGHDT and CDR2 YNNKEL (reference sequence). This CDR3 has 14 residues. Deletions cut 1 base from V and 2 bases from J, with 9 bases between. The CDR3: CASSQVGRTYEQYF. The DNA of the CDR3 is TGTGCCAGCAGCCAAGTCGGCAGAACCTACGAGCAGTACTTC.

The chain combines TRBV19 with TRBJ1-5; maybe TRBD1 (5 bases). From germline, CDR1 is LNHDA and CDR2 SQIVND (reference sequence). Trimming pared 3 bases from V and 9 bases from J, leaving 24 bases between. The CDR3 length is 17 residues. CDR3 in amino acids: CASSIRGGLGPMGPQHF. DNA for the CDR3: TGTGCCAGTAGTATTCGGGGGGGATTGGGCCCGATGGGGCCCCAGCATTTT.

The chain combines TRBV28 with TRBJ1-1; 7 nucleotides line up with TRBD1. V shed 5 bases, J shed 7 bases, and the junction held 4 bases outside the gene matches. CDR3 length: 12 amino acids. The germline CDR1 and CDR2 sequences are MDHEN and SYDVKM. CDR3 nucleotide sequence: TGTGCCAGCAGTAGTAGGGGGCTTGAAGCTTTCTTT. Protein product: CASSSRGLEAFF.

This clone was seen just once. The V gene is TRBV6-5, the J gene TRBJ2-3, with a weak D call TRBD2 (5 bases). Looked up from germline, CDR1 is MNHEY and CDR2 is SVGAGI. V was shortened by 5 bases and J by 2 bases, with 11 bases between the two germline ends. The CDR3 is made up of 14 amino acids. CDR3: CASSLRAYTDTQYF. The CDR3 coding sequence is TGTGCCAGCAGTCTGCGGGCCTACACAGATACGCAGTATTTT.

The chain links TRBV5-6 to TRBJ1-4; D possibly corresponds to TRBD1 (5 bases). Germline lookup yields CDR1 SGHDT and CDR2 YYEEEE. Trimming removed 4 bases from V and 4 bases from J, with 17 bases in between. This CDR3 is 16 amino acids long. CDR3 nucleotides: TGTGCCAGCAGCCGGCGGGGGACTTACGGTAATGAAAAACTGTTTTTT. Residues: CASSRRGTYGNEKLFF.

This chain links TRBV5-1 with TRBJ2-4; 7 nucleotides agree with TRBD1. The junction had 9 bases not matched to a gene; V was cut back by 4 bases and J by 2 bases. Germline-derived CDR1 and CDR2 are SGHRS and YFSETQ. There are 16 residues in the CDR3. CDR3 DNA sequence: TGCGCCAGCAGCGACGGATACAGGGGCCCCAAAAACATTCAGTACTTC. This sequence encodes CASSDGYRGPKNIQYF.

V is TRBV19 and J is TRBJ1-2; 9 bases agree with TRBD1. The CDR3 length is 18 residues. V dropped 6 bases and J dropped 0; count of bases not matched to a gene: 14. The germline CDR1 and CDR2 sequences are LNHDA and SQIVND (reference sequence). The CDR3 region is CASSPQGARRASNYGYTF. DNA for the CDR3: TGTGCCAGTAGCCCACAGGGGGCCCGGCGCGCCTCTAACTATGGCTACACCTTC.

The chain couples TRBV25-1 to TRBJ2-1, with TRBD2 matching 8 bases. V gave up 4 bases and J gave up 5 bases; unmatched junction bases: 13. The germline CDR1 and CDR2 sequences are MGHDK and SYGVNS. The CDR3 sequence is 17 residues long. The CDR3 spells CASSVLRTAGVHNEQFF. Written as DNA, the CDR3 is TGTGCCAGCAGTGTACTTAGGACAGCGGGAGTCCACAATGAGCAGTTCTTC.